These 21 T cell receptor beta chains came from one sample sequenced in a study of shared clonotypes between healthy human individuals (TCRdb year 2020). Libraries were built with the immunoSEQ multiplex PCR assay. Entries here come from immuneACCESS through TCRdb and include only in-frame sequences with V and J called. Some clones fail to appear in such tables; in the studies checked, an unresolved V gene covers under half of the shortfall, and the cause of the remainder is unknown. The sample contains over a million clones, 78% of them found a single time. The ten most abundant clones make up under 0.8% of the sample. The specimen sequenced was memory CD4+ T cells from PBMCs. The cell subset or site label corresponds to: CD45RA-negative fraction. These receptors all come from a man aged 18-30 years in good health. Some clones in this sample may be carry-over from other donors' samples.

V usage is TRBV7-8 and J usage is TRBJ2-1, with 7 nucleotides matching TRBD2. This CDR3 comprises 15 residues. V was clipped by 1 base and J by 10 bases; unmatched bases: 10. The V gene's germline CDR1 is SGHVS and CDR2 FQNEAQ. CDR3 protein: CASSLGLSGVEEQFF. The CDR3 DNA sequence: TGTGCCAGCAGCTTAGGGCTAAGCGGGGTTGAAGAGCAGTTCTTC. The full variable domain, with the rest looked up from reference TRBV7-8 and TRBJ2-1, is GAGVSQSPRYKVAKRGQDVALRCDPISGHVSLFWYQQALGQGPEFLTYFQNEAQLDKSGLPSDRFFAERPEGSVSTLKIQRTQQEDSAVYLCASSLGLSGVEEQFFGPGTRLTVL.

In the case of this clone: At the DNA level, this CDR3 is encoded by other sequences in the same sample as well. The chain joins TRBV18 to TRBJ1-5; maybe TRBD1 (6 bases). This CDR3 has 14 amino acids. Germline CDR1 and CDR2: KGHSH and LQKENI. Trimming pared 2 bases from V and 4 bases from J, leaving 9 bases between. CDR3 nucleotides: TGTGCCAGCTCACCAGGGACAAAGAATCAGCCCCAGCATTTT. Translation gives CASSPGTKNQPQHF.

The sample holds a few counts of this clone. The V and J genes are TRBV11-2 and TRBJ1-5, with unresolved D. Between the trimmed V and J ends, which lost 1 base and 7 bases, there was a span of 8 bases. The CDR3 contains 13 residues. Per germline, CDR1 SGHAT and CDR2 FQNNGV. The CDR3 spells CASSLGPVQPQHF. CDR3 bases: TGTGCCAGCAGCTTAGGGCCAGTCCAGCCCCAGCATTTT.

This clone has more than one count but fewer than ten. V is TRBV28 and J is TRBJ2-2, with TRBD2 identical over 8 bases. The CDR3 covers 15 residues. The J segment lost 5 bases and the V segment lost 6 bases, leaving 8 bases of the junction unmatched. Germline values: CDR1 MDHEN, CDR2 SYDVKM. CDR3 DNA sequence: TGTGCCAGCAGGACCGGGACTAGGCTGACCGGGGAGCTGTTTTTT. It specifies CASRTGTRLTGELFF.

This chain joins TRBV7-3 and TRBJ2-1; D remains ambiguous. Germline loops: CDR1 SGHTA, CDR2 FQGTGA. This CDR3 comprises 13 residues. Trimming shortened V by 3 bases and J by 8 bases, and 11 bases separated the two germline ends. The CDR3 DNA sequence: TGTGCCAGCAGCTTGGAGCGTGCGGATGAGCAGTTCTTC. Translated, it gives CASSLERADEQFF.

The chain carries TRBV5-6 and TRBJ1-1; the D is unclear. The CDR3 runs to 16 residues. The ends were cut back, 0 bases at V and 4 bases at J, with 16 bases in the middle. Germline V gene sequence: CDR1 SGHDT, CDR2 YYEEEE. In DNA, the CDR3 is TGTGCCAGCAGCTTGGCCTTCACGGCGGGAGGCACTGAAGCTTTCTTT. It yields the protein CASSLAFTAGGTEAFF.

V usage is TRBV5-1 and J usage is TRBJ2-2; a weak D match, TRBD2 (6 bases). The V gene lost 4 bases and the J gene lost 5 bases, with 15 bases spanning the gap. CDR3 length: 15 residues. Germline CDR1 reads SGHRS; CDR2 reads YFSETQ. CDR3: CASSPEGGPTGELFF. As DNA, the CDR3 is TGCGCCAGCAGCCCGGAGGGTGGCCCTACCGGGGAGCTGTTTTTT.

The rearrangement joins TRBV4-2 to TRBJ1-2, with D possibly matching TRBD1 (6 bases). Germline loops: CDR1 LGHNA, CDR2 YNFKEQ. The CDR3 is 15 amino acids. V shed 0 bases and J shed 5 bases, with 13 bases lying between them. The CDR3 DNA reads as TGTGCCAGCAGCCAAGACAGGGGAAGGTGGTATGGCTACACCTTC. Encoded protein: CASSQDRGRWYGYTF.

The rearrangement uses TRBV5-4 and TRBJ2-7, with TRBD2 identical over 7 bases. CDR1 and CDR2 from the germline V gene are SGHNT and YYREEE (reference sequence). V shed 6 bases, J shed 6 bases, and the junction held 12 bases outside the gene matches. The CDR3 runs to 14 residues. The CDR3 loop is CASTPIGGSSEQYF. The CDR3 coding sequence is TGTGCCAGCACCCCTATAGGCGGGAGCTCCGAGCAGTACTTC.

J is TRBJ2-1 and V is TRBV7-7, with no clear D. In germline, CDR1 is SSHAT, CDR2 FNYEAQ (reference sequence). CDR3 length: 15 residues. V was cut by 2 bases and J by 0 bases, with 8 bases left in between. The CDR3 sequence is CASSLYQSSYNEQFF. CDR3 bases: TGTGCCAGCAGCTTATACCAGAGCTCCTACAATGAGCAGTTCTTC.

This clone appeared once. The chain recombines TRBV5-6 with TRBJ2-5; D not certain. Trimming stripped 2 bases from V and 4 bases from J, with 12 bases between. This CDR3 spans 14 amino acids. Per the germline V gene, CDR1 is SGHDT and CDR2 is YYEEEE. The CDR3 here is CASSFAASGETQYF. CDR3 in DNA: TGTGCCAGCAGCTTCGCCGCGTCCGGAGAGACCCAGTACTTC.

Only a few counts were recorded for this clone. J is TRBJ1-4 and V is TRBV28; the D is unclear. This CDR3 is built from 16 residues. CDR1 is MDHEN, CDR2 SYDVKM, per germline. The germline V and J ends were trimmed by 0 bases and 8 bases, with 16 bases remaining between them. The CDR3 DNA sequence: TGTGCCAGCAGTTTATGGACCGGGTCCAGGATCGAAAAACTGTTTTTT. Amino acids: CASSLWTGSRIEKLFF.

This clone has just a few counts. This sequence joins TRBV27 and TRBJ1-1; TRBD1 aligns across 9 bases. J lost 4 bases, V lost 6 bases, and 0 bases had no gene match. This CDR3 is built from 12 residues. The V gene's germline CDR1 is MNHEY and CDR2 SMNVEV (reference sequence). The CDR3 region is CASRDRGTEAFF. The CDR3 DNA sequence: TGTGCCAGCAGGGACAGGGGCACTGAAGCTTTCTTT.

This chain uses TRBV4-1 with TRBJ2-1, with 7 bases fitting TRBD2. The CDR3 totals 17 residues. CDR1 is MGHRA and CDR2 is YSYEKL in the germline V gene. The V and J ends lost 1 base and 7 bases, in that order; junction bases with no gene match: 13. The CDR3 DNA reads TGCGCCAGCAGCCAAGGCGGAGGGCGCGGGAGAGGGAATGAGCAGTTCTTC. Residues: CASSQGGGRGRGNEQFF.

This chain links TRBV19 with TRBJ2-2, with 7 positions matching TRBD1. V trimming: 5 bases; J trimming: 13 bases; junction bases outside the gene matches: 22. CDR1 and CDR2 (germline): LNHDA, SQIVND (reference sequence). This CDR3 region has 17 residues. The CDR3 DNA sequence: TGTGCCAGTAGTCTCCGGGACAGAACTCAAAACCGGGGACGGCTGTTTTTT. Translated: CASSLRDRTQNRGRLFF. The variable domain in full, completed from reference TRBV19 and TRBJ2-2, reads DGGITQSPKYLFRKEGQNVTLSCEQNLNHDAMYWYRQDPGQGLRLIYYSQIVNDFQKGDIAEGYSVSREKKESFPLTVTSAQKNPTAFYLCASSLRDRTQNRGRLFFGEGSRLTVL.

The genes are TRBV7-2 and TRBJ2-3; unclear D gene. Trimming shortened V by 1 base and J by 2 bases, and 10 bases separated the two germline ends. Germline loops: CDR1 SGHTA, CDR2 FQGNSA. The CDR3 contains 15 residues. As DNA, the CDR3 is TGTGCCAGCAGCTTAGAGGGATTTTCCACAGATACGCAGTATTTT. Translating it yields CASSLEGFSTDTQYF.

In its sample, this clone was seen many times. The chain recombines TRBV6-4 with TRBJ2-2; TRBD2 is a possible D gene (8 bases). This CDR3 has 17 residues. Germline assignment: CDR1 MRHNA and CDR2 SNTAGT. Trimming took off 6 bases at V and 5 bases at J, with 22 bases between the two ends. CDR3 region: CASSPTGSGRDTGELFF. The DNA of the CDR3 is TGTGCCAGCAGCCCGACAGGGAGCGGGAGAGATACCGGGGAGCTGTTTTTT.

In this sample, this clone turned up many times. The chain combines TRBV21-1 with TRBJ1-2. TRBV21-1 is assigned pseudogene status. The CDR3 sequence is 15 residues long. The CDR3 coding sequence is TGTGCCAGCAGCAAAAGGCCGAAGCCCAACTATGGCTACACCTTC. Protein: CASSKRPKPNYGYTF.

The chain joins TRBV7-7 to TRBJ1-3, with 7 bases matching TRBD1. This CDR3 comprises 15 residues. V shed 4 bases and J 0 bases; nucleotides not matched to a gene: 3. The germline V gene encodes CDR1 SSHAT and CDR2 FNYEAQ (reference sequence). The CDR3 DNA is TGTGCCAGCAGCTCCGGGACAGCCTCTGGAAACACCATATATTTT. Encoded protein: CASSSGTASGNTIYF.

Comments on this clone: A much larger clone differs by one base, so this may be a read error. The chain uses TRBV28 and TRBJ2-1, with TRBD2 identical over 8 bases. Per the germline V gene, CDR1 is MDHEN and CDR2 is SYDVKM. V gave up 7 bases and J gave up 0 bases; unmatched junction bases: 5. The CDR3 is made up of 15 amino acids. The CDR3 spells CASTPSGSSYNEQFF. CDR3 sequence (DNA): TGTGCCAGCACCCCGAGCGGGAGCTCCTACAATGAGCAGTTCTTC.

J is TRBJ1-2 and V is TRBV6-6; a possible D gene is TRBD1 (5 bases). CDR1 is MNHNY, CDR2 SVGAGI, per germline (reference sequence). CDR3 length: 13 residues. Trimming shortened V by 5 bases and J by 4 bases, and 11 bases separated the two germline ends. As DNA, the CDR3 is TGTGCCAGCAGTCCCGGGACCCTCTATGGCTACACCTTC. Its translation is CASSPGTLYGYTF.